These 21 T cell receptor beta chains came from one sample sequenced in a study of T cells in localized non-small cell lung cancer. Sequenced by immunoSEQ multiplex PCR; TCRdb stores in-frame clones only, minus some. In the table there are approximately 65,000 clones, roughly 79% of which are singletons. The sample here was PBMCs, taken before any cancer treatment. All receptors come from a man aged 40-75 years with stage II lung adenocarcinoma.

The genes are TRBV29-1 and TRBJ2-7; 9 bases align to TRBD2. The germline CDR1 and CDR2 sequences are SQVTM and ANQGSEA. V gave up 4 bases and J gave up 2 bases; unmatched junction bases: 6. CDR3 length equals 14 residues. CDR3 in amino acids: CSVGSRLAAYEQYF. The DNA for the CDR3 is TGCAGCGTTGGGAGTCGACTAGCGGCCTACGAGCAGTACTTC.

This clone has more than one count but fewer than ten. The chain combines TRBV6-5 with TRBJ2-3; TRBD1 might be the D (6 bases). The CDR3 sequence is 14 residues long. The germline V gene encodes CDR1 MNHEY and CDR2 SVGAGI. The V end lost 8 bases, the J end lost 5 bases, and 17 bases lay between the germline ends. The CDR3 protein is CASAWGRYGDTQYF. CDR3 in DNA: TGTGCCAGCGCCTGGGGGCGGTACGGAGATACGCAGTATTTT.

This chain links TRBV9 with TRBJ1-2; D gene uncertain. The CDR3 consists of 13 residues. Germline lookup yields CDR1 SGDLS and CDR2 YYNGEE. The V end was cut by 5 bases, the J end by 4 bases, with 12 bases between. CDR3 residues: CASRFMGSYGYTF. DNA for the CDR3: TGTGCCAGCAGATTCATGGGGAGCTATGGCTACACCTTC.

This chain connects TRBV20-1 to TRBJ2-1, with D maybe TRBD2 (5 bases). V shed 0 bases and J shed 13 bases, with 10 bases lying between them. The V gene's germline CDR1 is DFQATT and CDR2 SNEGSKA (reference sequence). The CDR3 is 11 amino acids. The CDR3 DNA is TGCAGTGCTAGAGATCTCCTAGCACAGTTCTTC. Protein product: CSARDLLAQFF.

This clone is deemed medium-sized. The V gene is TRBV11-2, the J gene TRBJ1-2, with 7 positions matching TRBD1. This CDR3 comprises 14 residues. Germline V gene data show CDR1 as SGHAT and CDR2 as FQNNGV. V trimming: 0 bases; J trimming: 4 bases; junction bases outside the gene matches: 2. CDR3 residues: CASSLEGTVYGYTF. The CDR3 nucleotides are TGTGCCAGCAGCTTAGAGGGGACAGTCTATGGCTACACCTTC. The full variable domain, in which reference TRBV11-2 and TRBJ1-2 provide the parts outside the CDR3, is EAGVAQSPRYKIIEKRQSVAFWCNPISGHATLYWYQQILGQGPKLLIQFQNNGVVDDSQLPKDRFSAERLKGVDSTLKIQPAKLEDSAVYLCASSLEGTVYGYTFGSGTRLTVV.

The rearrangement uses TRBV19 and TRBJ2-7, with no clear D. This CDR3 has 13 amino acids. V was clipped by 3 bases and J by 3 bases, with 9 bases between them. Looked up from germline, CDR1 is LNHDA and CDR2 is SQIVND (reference sequence). The CDR3 here is CASSMVPDYEQYF. Written as DNA, the CDR3 is TGTGCCAGTAGTATGGTCCCTGACTACGAGCAGTACTTC.

The rearrangement joins TRBV21-1 to TRBJ2-1; no check of the table's D call, TRBD1, against the DNA was made. TRBV21-1 is flagged as a pseudogene. The CDR3 consists of 13 residues. The CDR3 loop reads CASSLRDYNEQFF. The CDR3 nucleotides read TGTGCCAGCAGCCTCAGGGACTACAATGAGCAGTTCTTC.

The V and J genes are TRBV5-1 and TRBJ2-5; no firm D call. With 1 base removed from V and 4 bases from J, the gap between germline ends came to 2 bases. Looked up from germline, CDR1 is SGHRS and CDR2 is YFSETQ. The CDR3 length is 11 residues. CDR3 region: CASSLTETQYF. As DNA, the CDR3 is TGCGCCAGCAGCTTGACAGAGACCCAGTACTTC.

This chain links TRBV19 with TRBJ1-5; the match to TRBD1 covers 10 bases. Losses at the gene ends were 1 base for V and 3 bases for J; bases not matched to a gene: 3. The CDR3 consists of 16 residues. CDR1 is LNHDA and CDR2 is SQIVND in the germline V gene (reference sequence). The CDR3 reads CASSIGQGAFNQPQHF. DNA of the CDR3: TGTGCCAGTAGTATAGGACAGGGGGCGTTCAATCAGCCCCAGCATTTT.

J is TRBJ2-3 and V is TRBV19; the D gene is possibly TRBD2 (6 bases). Germline V CDR1 and CDR2: LNHDA, SQIVND (reference sequence). Trimming pared 4 bases from V and 6 bases from J, leaving 17 bases between. The length of the CDR3 is 15 residues. The CDR3 bases are TGTGCCAGTAGTAGATTAGCGGACGCAGGGGATACGCAGTATTTT. It translates to CASSRLADAGDTQYF.

This chain connects TRBV5-1 to TRBJ2-1; tentative D call: TRBD2 (6 bases). Germline V lookup: CDR1 SGHRS, CDR2 YFSETQ. The V end lost 4 bases, the J end lost 2 bases, and 13 bases lay between the germline ends. The CDR3 has 15 residues. DNA of the CDR3: TGCGCCAGCAGCCAGAATGGAGGGCCCTACAATGAGCAGTTCTTC. Its translation: CASSQNGGPYNEQFF.

The chain has TRBV30 and TRBJ1-1; a possible D gene is TRBD1 (6 bases). This CDR3 spans 9 amino acids. V dropped 7 bases and J dropped 9 bases, with 9 bases sitting between them. Germline V gene data show CDR1 as GTSNPN and CDR2 as SVGIG (reference sequence). CDR3 sequence: CAFGTQAFF. CDR3 DNA sequence: TGTGCCTTTGGGACACAAGCTTTCTTT.

The rearrangement joins TRBV7-9 to TRBJ1-4; no firm D call. Per the germline V gene, CDR1 is SEHNR and CDR2 is FQNEAQ (reference sequence). Between the trimmed V and J ends, which lost 2 bases and 8 bases, there was a span of 12 bases. The CDR3 consists of 14 residues. For the CDR3, the DNA is TGTGCCAGCAGCTTACGGCCAGAAGGCGAAAAACTGTTTTTT. This codes for CASSLRPEGEKLFF.

V gene TRBV6-1 combines with J gene TRBJ2-1; D could derive from TRBD1 or TRBD2 (6 bases each). The germline V gene encodes CDR1 MNHNS and CDR2 SASEGT. V lost 2 bases to trimming and J lost 1 base, with 12 bases between them. The CDR3 is made up of 16 amino acids. CDR3 residues: CASSEFKGGSYNEQFF. The DNA for the CDR3 is TGTGCCAGCAGTGAATTTAAAGGGGGGTCCTACAATGAGCAGTTCTTC.

V usage is TRBV6-5 and J usage is TRBJ2-7; D unclear. Germline CDR1 and CDR2: MNHEY and SVGAGI. The CDR3 contains 13 residues. The V end lost 4 bases, the J end lost 7 bases, and 14 bases lay between the germline ends. The CDR3 region has the DNA TGTGCCAGCAGTTTTCTACCGCTGGGAGAGCAGTACTTC. Its protein is CASSFLPLGEQYF.

V and J are TRBV29-1 and TRBJ1-2, with 9 bases aligning to TRBD1. CDR1 SQVTM and CDR2 ANQGSEA come from the germline V gene. The CDR3 is made up of 13 amino acids. Losses at the gene ends were 7 bases for V and 7 bases for J; bases not matched to a gene: 10. The CDR3 sequence is CSAEWDREGGYTF. CDR3 sequence (DNA): TGCAGCGCCGAGTGGGACAGGGAGGGTGGCTACACCTTC.

DNA for the CDR3: TGTGCCAGCAGCTTAGCGCTAGGAAGTGAGCAGTTCTTC. The encoded protein is CASSLALGSEQFF. The chain has TRBV7-8 and TRBJ2-1; D is unclear. The CDR3 is 13 residues long. Trimming cost V 0 bases and J 9 bases, with 9 bases left between them. Per the germline V gene, CDR1 is SGHVS and CDR2 is FQNEAQ. The whole variable domain, filled in from reference TRBV7-8 and TRBJ2-1, reads GAGVSQSPRYKVAKRGQDVALRCDPISGHVSLFWYQQALGQGPEFLTYFQNEAQLDKSGLPSDRFFAERPEGSVSTLKIQRTQQEDSAVYLCASSLALGSEQFFGPGTRLTVL.

The rearrangement uses TRBV7-8 and TRBJ1-2; D gene ambiguous. V was clipped by 1 base and J by 4 bases, with 7 bases between them. The V gene's germline CDR1 is SGHVS and CDR2 FQNEAQ. The CDR3 is 13 residues long. Here the CDR3 reads CASSLGGIYGYTF. The DNA for the CDR3 is TGTGCCAGCAGCTTAGGGGGTATCTATGGCTACACCTTC.

A single count supports this clone. V usage is TRBV19 and J usage is TRBJ1-2; TRBD1 matches 7 bases. The CDR3 spans 15 residues. Germline CDR1 LNHDA, CDR2 SQIVND (reference sequence). J gave up 6 bases and V 1 base, and 8 bases lay outside the gene matches. In nucleotides, the CDR3 is TGTGCCAGTAGTATAGGAGGGGGCAGGGGCAATGGCTACACCTTC. This encodes CASSIGGGRGNGYTF.

The chain combines TRBV19 with TRBJ2-2; TRBD2 matches 10 bases. The CDR3 totals 14 residues. Germline lookup yields CDR1 LNHDA and CDR2 SQIVND (reference sequence). Germline trimming cut 10 bases from V and 4 bases from J; bases unmatched to any gene: 6. The CDR3 nucleotides are TGTGCCACCGCTAGCGGGAGACCCACCGGGGAGCTGTTTTTT. Its translation: CATASGRPTGELFF.

The CDR3 reads CASSLGGSKGYSNQPQHF. CDR3 nucleotides: TGTGCCAGCAGCTTAGGTGGCAGCAAGGGGTATAGCAATCAGCCCCAGCATTTT. The genes are TRBV7-9 and TRBJ1-5; weak D call: TRBD1 (5 bases). V gave up 1 base and J gave up 0 bases, with 16 bases separating them. CDR1 is SEHNR, CDR2 FQNEAQ, per germline (reference sequence). CDR3 size: 18 residues.